The entry below gives a single T cell receptor (beta chain) sequence along with its context. Sequencing used immunoSEQ multiplex PCR; TCRdb keeps in-frame clones, though not all of them. Of 55,000 to 75,000 clones in the sample, approximately 89% were seen once. These data originate in a study of technical replicates of blood from a handful of donors. Germline values: CDR1 SGHTA, CDR2 FQGNSA. The ends lost 4 bases at V and 4 bases at J; junction bases unmatched: 3. The CDR3 is 15 residues long. Sequenced sample: PBMCs. The TCR sequence derives from a human donor in good health. Some clones in this sample may be carry-over from other donors' samples. V is TRBV7-2 and J is TRBJ2-5; 13 bases line up with TRBD2. The CDR3 here is CASSSGLAGVETQYF. CDR3 nucleotides: TGTGCCAGCAGCTCCGGACTAGCGGGAGTAGAGACCCAGTACTTC.